Following are 10 T cell receptor beta chains from one sample sequenced in a study of T cell responses to AZD1222 COVID-19 vaccine. Produced via immunoSEQ multiplex PCR; TCRdb's table is partial and in-frame only. Among 45,000 to 55,000 clones listed, approximately 86% were seen once. This material consisted of peripheral blood, taken 28 days after the second AZD1222 dose. The receptors here all came from an adult who received the AZD1222 COVID-19 vaccine.

The rearrangement joins TRBV5-4 to TRBJ2-5, with D maybe TRBD1 (5 bases). Germline-derived CDR1 and CDR2 are SGHNT and YYREEE (reference sequence). CDR3 size: 14 residues. V gave up 4 bases and J gave up 1 base, with 11 bases separating them. The CDR3: CASSPQGFQETQYF. In DNA form, the CDR3 reads TGTGCCAGCAGCCCCCAGGGCTTCCAAGAGACCCAGTACTTC. Filled out from reference TRBV5-4 and TRBJ2-5, the complete variable domain reads ETGVTQSPTHLIKTRGQQVTLRCSSQSGHNTVSWYQQALGQGPQFIFQYYREEENGRGNFPPRFSGLQFPNYSSELNVNALELDDSALYLCASSPQGFQETQYFGPGTRLLVL.

This clone came up once. V usage is TRBV5-1 and J usage is TRBJ2-1; D might be TRBD2 (6 bases). Germline V lookup: CDR1 SGHRS, CDR2 YFSETQ. Trimming took off 7 bases at V and 4 bases at J, with 15 bases between the two ends. The CDR3 runs 14 residues. CDR3 in DNA: TGCGCCAGCTGGGAAAATAGCGGATACAATGAGCAGTTCTTC. The encoded protein is CASWENSGYNEQFF.

The gene calls are TRBV27 and TRBJ2-7; no clear D gene. Germline V gene lookup returns CDR1 MNHEY and CDR2 SMNVEV (reference sequence). V shed 0 bases and J shed 4 bases, with 10 bases lying between them. The CDR3 spans 14 residues. This CDR3 is CASSLSPPLYEQYF. CDR3 in DNA: TGTGCCAGCAGTTTATCCCCCCCACTATACGAGCAGTACTTC.

The chain employs TRBV9 and TRBJ2-2, with TRBD2 identical over 10 bases. After removal of 0 bases from V and 7 bases from J, the junction contained 6 bases not matched to a gene. Germline V lookup: CDR1 SGDLS, CDR2 YYNGEE. This CDR3 is 16 amino acids long. The CDR3 DNA follows: TGTGCCAGCAGCGTAGGGCTAGCGGGAGCGGGCGGGGAGCTGTTTTTT. Translated: CASSVGLAGAGGELFF.

This clone is a singleton in its sample. This sequence joins TRBV3-1 (or the pseudogene TRBV3-2) and TRBJ2-7; D may be TRBD1 (5 bases). The CDR3 consists of 14 residues. Trimming took off 5 bases at V and 4 bases at J, with 15 bases between the two ends. Per germline, CDR1 LGHDT and CDR2 YNNKEL (reference sequence). CDR3 in amino acids: CASSSFVTDYEQYF. CDR3 coding DNA: TGTGCCAGCAGCTCCTTCGTGACAGATTACGAGCAGTACTTC.

The chain joins TRBV15 to TRBJ2-1; TRBD2 matches at 9 bases. Germline V gene data show CDR1 as LNHNV and CDR2 as YYDKDF (reference sequence). The CDR3 spans 14 residues. V shed 3 bases, J shed 6 bases, and the junction held 3 bases outside the gene matches. CDR3 coding DNA: TGTGCCACCAGCAGGACTAGCGGAGTCAATGAGCAGTTCTTC. Amino acids: CATSRTSGVNEQFF.

The chain is built from TRBV27 and TRBJ2-7; TRBD1 matches 8 bases. CDR3 size: 14 residues. Germline CDR1 and CDR2: MNHEY and SMNVEV (reference sequence). V shed 3 bases and J 7 bases; nucleotides not matched to a gene: 8. CDR3 in DNA: TGTGCCAGCAGTTTGAACAGGGGGACTGGGGAGCAGTACTTC. This gives the protein CASSLNRGTGEQYF.

This chain links TRBV3-1 (or the pseudogene TRBV3-2) with TRBJ2-7; tentative D call: TRBD1 (5 bases). V was shortened by 4 bases and J by 7 bases, with 17 bases between the two germline ends. CDR3 length: 14 amino acids. Germline values: CDR1 LGHDT, CDR2 YNNKEL (reference sequence). Here the CDR3 DNA reads TGTGCCAGCAGCCTAACAGGCACCCCTTGGGAGCAGTACTTC. As protein: CASSLTGTPWEQYF.

The rearrangement links TRBV5-6 to TRBJ1-1; D remains unclear. Trimming shortened V by 5 bases and J by 1 base, and 6 bases separated the two germline ends. This CDR3 is 12 amino acids long. Germline lookup yields CDR1 SGHDT and CDR2 YYEEEE. For the CDR3, the DNA is TGTGCCAGCAGGCAGCCGAACACTGAAGCTTTCTTT. Residues: CASRQPNTEAFF.

To note about this clone: The sample carries other DNA sequences with the same CDR3. The rearrangement links TRBV28 to TRBJ2-7; the D is unclear. V was trimmed by 6 bases and J by 4 bases, leaving 10 bases between them. The CDR3 length is 12 residues. CDR1 MDHEN and CDR2 SYDVKM come from the germline V gene. CDR3 sequence: CASSLGTYEQYF. CDR3 coding DNA: TGTGCCAGCAGCCTGGGTACTTACGAGCAGTACTTC.